This T cell receptor (beta chain) comes out of a study of neurological immune-mediated disorders. The cDNA was generated by 5'RACE with 10-nucleotide random UMIs. TCRdb re-derived calls from the 5' RACE reads in MiXCR, one entry per CDR3 protein. The table lists 59,000 or so distinct CDR3 sequences, roughly 13% of them singletons. This clonotype was seen many times. This CDR3 is built from 16 residues. V was pared by 8 bases and J by 0 bases, with 12 bases of the junction left unmatched. Germline-derived CDR1 and CDR2 are MDHEN and SYDVKM. This TCR was recovered from a woman in her sixties with HTLV-1-associated myelopathy (HAM/TSP). The chain has TRBV28 and TRBJ2-7, with TRBD2 matching over 8 bases. The sequenced sample consisted of PBMCs. The CDR3 bases are TGTGCCAGCGAGGACCGCGGGAGGCGGAGCTCCTACGAGCAGTACTTC. Translation: CASEDRGRRSSYEQYF.